These 13 T cell receptor beta chains share one sample of origin, sequenced in a study of cytomegalovirus exposure and HLA in healthy donors. Sequencing was performed with immunoSEQ multiplex PCR; in TCRdb, only in-frame clones are kept and a portion is missing. The sample shows fewer than 150,000 clones, around 86% of them seen only once. The sample consisted of PBMCs. These receptors were obtained from a man aged 18 to 30 in good health and CMV-seropositive.

This clone was seen more than once but under ten times. The chain uses TRBV19 and TRBJ1-2; D may be TRBD1 (6 bases). The CDR3 spans 14 residues. Trimming took off 7 bases at V and 3 bases at J, with 15 bases between the two ends. Germline CDR1 is LNHDA and CDR2 is SQIVND (reference sequence). The CDR3: CASKDSPADYGYTF. The CDR3 coding sequence is TGTGCCAGTAAGGACAGCCCAGCTGACTATGGCTACACCTTC.

The chain carries TRBV6-5 and TRBJ2-2; tentatively, D is TRBD1 (6 bases). Germline V gene lookup returns CDR1 MNHEY and CDR2 SVGAGI. This CDR3 contains 14 residues. V lost 6 bases to trimming and J lost 4 bases, with 12 bases between them. The CDR3 region has the DNA TGTGCCAGCAGAAAACAGGGTCCCACCGGGGAGCTGTTTTTT. Translated: CASRKQGPTGELFF.

The rearrangement uses TRBV2 and TRBJ2-1; 9 bases fit TRBD1. The CDR3 is made up of 14 amino acids. Trimming at V came to 2 bases and at J to 7 bases, leaving 3 bases not matched to a gene. CDR1 SNHLY and CDR2 FYNNEI come from the germline V gene. The CDR3 protein is CASSESGQGNEQFF. The DNA of the CDR3 is TGTGCCAGCAGTGAATCTGGACAGGGGAATGAGCAGTTCTTC.

The rearrangement links TRBV4-2 to TRBJ2-7, with 7 nucleotides matching TRBD2. CDR3 length: 16 amino acids. Trimming removed 1 base from V and 0 bases from J; junction bases left unmatched: 6. Germline CDR1 is LGHNA and CDR2 is YNFKEQ. CDR3 DNA: TGTGCCAGCAGCCAAGGGAAAGGCGGGAGCTCCTACGAGCAGTACTTC. Its translation is CASSQGKGGSSYEQYF.

The chain joins TRBV19 to TRBJ1-2, with D possibly matching TRBD1 (5 bases). In germline, CDR1 is LNHDA, CDR2 SQIVND (reference sequence). CDR3 length: 13 residues. With 4 bases removed from V and 1 base from J, the gap between germline ends came to 7 bases. CDR3 DNA: TGTGCCAGTAGTAAACAGGTTAACTATGGCTACACCTTC. Translated, it gives CASSKQVNYGYTF.

The J gene is TRBJ1-2, the V gene TRBV7-2; a possible D gene is TRBD1 (6 bases). V lost 0 bases and J 2 bases, leaving 16 bases between the germline ends. The CDR3 is 17 residues long. In germline, CDR1 is SGHTA, CDR2 FQGNSA. CDR3 loop: CASSLAIGQLNNYGYTF. The CDR3, as DNA: TGTGCCAGCAGCTTAGCCATAGGACAGCTAAACAACTATGGCTACACCTTC.

Points on this clone: The same CDR3 can be traced to other DNA sequences in this sample. The rearrangement joins TRBV18 to TRBJ1-3; 7 bases are a match to TRBD1. Trimming took 3 bases from V and 0 from J; bases not matched to a gene: 2. This CDR3 region has 15 residues. The germline CDR1 and CDR2 sequences are KGHSH and LQKENI. As DNA, the CDR3 is TGTGCCAGCTCACCTCGGGACAGCTCTGGAAACACCATATATTTT. Translating gives CASSPRDSSGNTIYF.

The genes are TRBV27 and TRBJ2-3, with D uncertain. V lost 10 bases to trimming and J lost 4 bases, with 18 bases between them. The germline V gene encodes CDR1 MNHEY and CDR2 SMNVEV (reference sequence). The CDR3 is made up of 14 amino acids. CDR3 DNA sequence: TGTGCCACCAGAGCTTTTTCACTCGCAGATACGCAGTATTTT. As protein: CATRAFSLADTQYF.

The gene calls are TRBV27 and TRBJ2-7, with D possibly TRBD1 on 6 matching bases. Germline V lookup: CDR1 MNHEY, CDR2 SMNVEV (reference sequence). The CDR3 is 13 amino acids. The ends were cut back, 3 bases at V and 5 bases at J, with 11 bases in the middle. The CDR3 DNA sequence: TGTGCCAGCAGTTTCGTATACAGGGACGAGCAGTACTTC. It specifies CASSFVYRDEQYF.

Points on this clone: An end of the junction differs from the germline gene, which may be a read error. This chain links TRBV7-7 with TRBJ2-1; 11 nucleotides match TRBD2. Germline CDR1 reads SSHAT; CDR2 reads FNYEAQ (reference sequence). This CDR3 has 16 residues. The CDR3 sequence is CASSLRLAGGYNEQFF. The CDR3 nucleotides read TGTGCTAGCAGCTTACGTCTAGCGGGAGGTTACAATGAGCAGTTCTTC.

J is TRBJ1-1 and V is TRBV10-1, with TRBD1 matching 9 bases. The ends lost 5 bases at V and 1 base at J; junction bases unmatched: 11. CDR1 WNHNN and CDR2 SYGVQD come from the germline V gene (reference sequence). This CDR3 region has 17 residues. CDR3 sequence: CASSPAGGDRENTEAFF. CDR3 in DNA: TGCGCCAGCAGTCCAGCAGGGGGGGACAGGGAGAACACTGAAGCTTTCTTT.

The genes are TRBV19 and TRBJ1-1, with TRBD1 as a possible D gene (5 bases). The V end was cut by 6 bases, the J end by 7 bases, with 18 bases between. Germline CDR1 is LNHDA and CDR2 is SQIVND (reference sequence). This CDR3 region has 14 residues. CDR3 residues: CASRMGGFNLEAFF. CDR3 DNA: TGTGCCAGTAGGATGGGGGGATTCAACCTTGAAGCTTTCTTT.

The rearrangement joins TRBV2 to TRBJ1-5; weak D call: TRBD1 (5 bases). Deletions cut 5 bases from V and 0 bases from J, with 17 bases between. CDR3 length: 17 amino acids. Germline values: CDR1 SNHLY, CDR2 FYNNEI. The CDR3 spells CASSRDGGGISNQPQHF. CDR3 DNA sequence: TGTGCCAGCAGTAGGGACGGCGGGGGGATTAGCAATCAGCCCCAGCATTTT.